This entry features one T cell receptor (beta chain) sequence. The sample comes from a study of CD8+ T cells in alopecia areata. The treatment is: oral pan-JAK inhibitor, 5-10 mg twice daily. Extracted RNA was reverse transcribed into cDNA, the sequencing template. Using immunoSEQ multiplex PCR, the repertoire was profiled, and TCRdb retains in-frame clones only, with some absent. The sample carries about 190,000 clones, less than 65% recorded once. The V end lost 2 bases, the J end lost 5 bases, and 9 bases lay between the germline ends. Germline CDR1 reads GTSNPN; CDR2 reads SVGIG (reference sequence). CDR3 size: 12 residues.

Source: CD4+ T cells sorted from blood, taken at week 4, from a patient treated with tofacitinib. This clonotype was sampled from a human donor with alopecia areata. The chain combines TRBV30 with TRBJ1-2, with D uncertain. CDR3 sequence: CAWSFSLYGYTF. In nucleotides, the CDR3 is TGTGCCTGGAGTTTTAGTCTATATGGCTACACCTTC.